This T cell receptor (beta chain) was documented in a study of T cells in Graves' hyperthyroidism and ophthalmopathy. In the study overall: Peripheral blood draws took place at initial diagnosis, ahead of any treatment.

Germline V CDR1 and CDR2: LNHDA, SQIVND (reference sequence). V gave up 5 bases and J gave up 3 bases, with 14 bases separating them. The CDR3 loop spans 15 amino acids. Regarding this clonotype: What it recognizes is unknown.

General study findings and limits: The majority of expanded thyroid clonotypes above 0.001 also appeared in blood.

Amplified regions were TCR beta CDR3 sequences from RNA transcripts. The study used the HTBI primer set for a first-round RT-PCR of the TCR CDR3. TCRdb reanalysed the multiplex PCR reads using MiXCR and keeps one entry per CDR3 protein. The sample consists of hundreds of thousands of distinct CDR3 sequences, approximately 36% of them appearing once. Source material: blood. The chain is built from TRBV19 and TRBJ1-5; D ambiguous. This receptor was obtained from a woman between 40 and 50 years old with Graves' hyperthyroidism. The CDR3 bases are TGTGCCAGTAGTGTCGGAGATTTCTACAATCAGCCCCAGCATTTT. Protein sequence: CASSVGDFYNQPQHF. The full variable domain, with the rest looked up from reference TRBV19 and TRBJ1-5, is DGGITQSPKYLFRKEGQNVTLSCEQNLNHDAMYWYRQDPGQGLRLIYYSQIVNDFQKGDIAEGYSVSREKKESFPLTVTSAQKNPTAFYLCASSVGDFYNQPQHFGDGTRLSIL.